These T cell receptor beta chains were read from a single sample in a study of OX40 agonist ivuxolimab in advanced cancers. The data were produced by immunoSEQ multiplex PCR, yet TCRdb's version contains in-frame clones alone and is incomplete. Of 77,000 or so clones listed, roughly 89% are singletons. The source was CD4+ or CD8+ T cells sorted from blood, collected in a trial of the OX40 agonist ivuxolimab. These TCRs come from an adult with an advanced solid tumor such as melanoma, head and neck, liver or kidney cancer. The CDR3 runs from the conserved cysteine through the conserved F or W. The D gene is left open where the match is weak. The size of a clone is reported for some rows only, either as once, few or many, or as a class for expanded clones.

j_gene: TRBJ1-2
abundance: .
v_gene: TRBV28
d_gene: TRBD1
CDR3aa: CASGNRGYGYTF
CDR3nt: TGTGCCAGCGGAAACAGGGGCTATGGCTACACCTTC

j_gene: TRBJ2-3
abundance: .
v_gene: TRBV5-4
d_gene: .
CDR3aa: CASSAQSDTQYF
CDR3nt: TGTGCCAGCAGCGCACAGTCAGATACGCAGTATTTT

j_gene: TRBJ2-1
abundance: .
v_gene: TRBV23-1
d_gene: .
CDR3aa: CASSQCPCVPWGNEQFF
CDR3nt: TGCGCCAGCAGTCAATGTCCTTGTGTTCCCTGGGGCAATGAGCAGTTCTTC

j_gene: TRBJ1-6
abundance: .
v_gene: TRBV19
d_gene: .
CDR3aa: CASSMNRDSPLHF
CDR3nt: TGTGCCAGTAGTATGAACAGGGATTCACCCCTCCACTTT

j_gene: TRBJ1-1
abundance: .
v_gene: TRBV21-1
d_gene: .
CDR3aa: CASSKVGRAEGIRAFF
CDR3nt: TGTGCCAGCAGCAAAGTGGGTCGGGCGGAGGGCATACGAGCTTTCTTT

j_gene: TRBJ2-5
abundance: .
v_gene: TRBV7-2
d_gene: .
CDR3aa: CASSFASRQETQYF
CDR3nt: TGTGCCAGCAGCTTCGCCAGCCGCCAAGAGACCCAGTACTTC

j_gene: TRBJ1-5
abundance: few
v_gene: TRBV27
d_gene: .
CDR3aa: CASSRDTNSNQPQHF
CDR3nt: TGTGCCAGCAGTAGAGACACCAATAGCAATCAGCCCCAGCATTTT

j_gene: TRBJ1-2
abundance: .
v_gene: TRBV27
d_gene: .
CDR3aa: CASRVGGNYGYTF
CDR3nt: TGTGCCAGCAGGGTGGGGGGGAACTATGGCTACACCTTC

j_gene: TRBJ2-5
abundance: .
v_gene: TRBV18
d_gene: .
CDR3aa: CASSPSGMREQYF
CDR3nt: TGTGCCAGCTCACCATCAGGGATGAGGGAGCAGTACTTC

j_gene: TRBJ1-2
abundance: .
v_gene: TRBV6-4
d_gene: .
CDR3aa: CASSSQGSLPYGYTF
CDR3nt: TGTGCCAGCAGTAGTCAGGGGTCCCTTCCTTATGGCTACACCTTC

j_gene: TRBJ2-7
abundance: .
v_gene: TRBV9
d_gene: .
CDR3aa: CASSGGILDSYEQYF
CDR3nt: TGTGCCAGCAGCGGGGGCATTCTTGATTCCTACGAGCAGTACTTC

j_gene: TRBJ2-2
abundance: .
v_gene: TRBV5-1
d_gene: TRBD1
CDR3aa: CASSRGQGYTGELFF
CDR3nt: TGCGCCAGCAGCCGGGGACAGGGGTACACCGGGGAGCTGTTTTTT

j_gene: TRBJ1-2
abundance: .
v_gene: TRBV28
d_gene: TRBD1
CDR3aa: CASSGPGQPYYGYTF
CDR3nt: TGTGCCAGCAGCGGCCCGGGACAGCCTTACTATGGCTACACCTTC

j_gene: TRBJ1-2
abundance: .
v_gene: TRBV6-5
d_gene: TRBD1
CDR3aa: CASSPGQAPTF
CDR3nt: TGTGCCAGCAGTCCCGGACAGGCACCCACCTTC

j_gene: TRBJ2-1
abundance: .
v_gene: TRBV18
d_gene: TRBD2
CDR3aa: CASRRGGSSYNEQFF
CDR3nt: TGTGCCAGCCGACGCGGGGGGAGCTCCTACAATGAGCAGTTCTTC

j_gene: TRBJ2-2
abundance: .
v_gene: TRBV19
d_gene: .
CDR3aa: CAEDKPTGELFF
CDR3nt: TGTGCCGAGGACAAACCCACCGGGGAGCTGTTTTTT

j_gene: TRBJ2-4
abundance: .
v_gene: TRBV27
d_gene: .
CDR3aa: CASSLSGGGIQNIQYF
CDR3nt: TGTGCCAGCAGTCTCTCAGGTGGAGGGATACAAAACATTCAGTACTTC

j_gene: TRBJ2-7
abundance: .
v_gene: TRBV5-1
d_gene: TRBD2
CDR3aa: CASSLDSGSYNEQYF
CDR3nt: TGCGCCAGCAGCTTGGATAGCGGGAGTTACAACGAGCAGTACTTC

j_gene: TRBJ2-3
abundance: once
v_gene: TRBV7-3
d_gene: TRBD2
CDR3aa: CASRSSGASTDTQYF
CDR3nt: TGTGCCAGCAGATCTAGCGGGGCTAGCACAGATACGCAGTATTTT

j_gene: TRBJ1-5
abundance: .
v_gene: TRBV6-5
d_gene: TRBD1
CDR3aa: CASGQVNQPQHF
CDR3nt: TGTGCCAGTGGACAGGTCAATCAGCCCCAGCATTTT

j_gene: TRBJ2-5
abundance: .
v_gene: TRBV6-6
d_gene: .
CDR3aa: CASSYSEGQETQYF
CDR3nt: TGTGCCAGCAGTTACTCAGAAGGTCAAGAGACCCAGTACTTC

j_gene: TRBJ1-4
abundance: once
v_gene: TRBV7-9
d_gene: TRBD1
CDR3aa: CASSWDRTLAEKLFF
CDR3nt: TGTGCCAGCAGCTGGGACAGGACTTTGGCCGAAAAACTGTTTTTT

j_gene: TRBJ1-3
abundance: few
v_gene: TRBV2
d_gene: .
CDR3aa: CASSRISGSGNTIYF
CDR3nt: TGTGCCAGCAGTCGGATCTCCGGCTCTGGAAACACCATATATTTT

j_gene: TRBJ1-1
abundance: few
v_gene: TRBV5-4
d_gene: .
CDR3aa: CASSLVTGNTEAFF
CDR3nt: TGTGCCAGCAGCTTGGTCACGGGAAACACTGAAGCTTTCTTT

j_gene: TRBJ2-2
abundance: .
v_gene: TRBV18
d_gene: TRBD1
CDR3aa: CASSPRDSTFTGELFF
CDR3nt: TGTGCCAGCTCACCCCGGGACAGTACTTTCACCGGGGAGCTGTTTTTT

j_gene: TRBJ2-2
abundance: .
v_gene: TRBV19
d_gene: .
CDR3aa: CASDNTGELFF
CDR3nt: TGTGCCAGTGATAACACCGGGGAGCTGTTTTTT

j_gene: TRBJ2-2
abundance: .
v_gene: TRBV7-7
d_gene: .
CDR3aa: CASSFGWNTGELFF
CDR3nt: TGTGCTAGCAGCTTTGGGTGGAACACCGGGGAGCTGTTTTTT

j_gene: TRBJ2-1
abundance: .
v_gene: TRBV5-8
d_gene: .
CDR3aa: CASSPRSSSYNEQFF
CDR3nt: TGTGCCAGCAGCCCAAGGAGTAGCTCCTACAATGAGCAGTTCTTC

j_gene: TRBJ2-1
abundance: few
v_gene: TRBV12-5
d_gene: TRBD2
CDR3aa: CASGPRTSGHRNHSYNEQFF
CDR3nt: TGTGCTAGTGGTCCCCGGACTAGCGGGCACCGAAACCACTCCTACAATGAGCAGTTCTTC

j_gene: TRBJ2-7
abundance: .
v_gene: TRBV7-2
d_gene: TRBD1
CDR3aa: CASSLYGTGSYEQYF
CDR3nt: TGTGCCAGCAGCCTGTACGGGACAGGATCCTACGAGCAGTACTTC

j_gene: TRBJ1-1
abundance: .
v_gene: TRBV7-3
d_gene: .
CDR3aa: CASSKFQRGYTEAFF
CDR3nt: TGTGCCAGCAGCAAATTTCAACGGGGGTACACTGAAGCTTTCTTT

j_gene: TRBJ2-1
abundance: .
v_gene: TRBV27
d_gene: .
CDR3aa: CASRRGGANEQFF
CDR3nt: TGTGCCAGCAGGAGGGGGGGGGCCAATGAGCAGTTCTTC

j_gene: TRBJ2-5
abundance: .
v_gene: TRBV2
d_gene: .
CDR3aa: CASRDNQETQYF
CDR3nt: TGTGCTAGCCGGGATAATCAAGAGACCCAGTACTTC

j_gene: TRBJ1-4
abundance: .
v_gene: TRBV5-1
d_gene: .
CDR3aa: CASSLGPNEKLFF
CDR3nt: TGCGCCAGCAGCTTGGGACCTAATGAAAAACTGTTTTTT

j_gene: TRBJ1-6
abundance: .
v_gene: TRBV5-1
d_gene: TRBD1
CDR3aa: CASSLAGGSSPLHF
CDR3nt: TGCGCCAGCAGCTTGGCAGGGGGTAGTTCACCCCTCCACTTT

j_gene: TRBJ2-1
abundance: .
v_gene: TRBV10-3
d_gene: .
CDR3aa: CASSGYDNEQFF
CDR3nt: TGTGCCTCCAGTGGGTATGACAATGAGCAGTTCTTC

j_gene: TRBJ2-1
abundance: .
v_gene: TRBV11-2
d_gene: TRBD2
CDR3aa: CASSPALAGGYNEQFF
CDR3nt: TGTGCCAGCAGCCCCGCACTAGCGGGAGGCTACAATGAGCAGTTCTTC

j_gene: TRBJ2-5
abundance: .
v_gene: TRBV9
d_gene: TRBD1
CDR3aa: CASSSFTRDRGMETQYF
CDR3nt: TGTGCCAGCAGCTCCTTCACCCGGGACAGGGGTATGGAGACCCAGTACTTC

j_gene: TRBJ1-1
abundance: .
v_gene: TRBV10-3
d_gene: .
CDR3aa: CAISDSGYTEAFF
CDR3nt: TGTGCCATCAGTGATTCAGGGTACACTGAAGCTTTCTTT

j_gene: TRBJ1-2
abundance: once
v_gene: TRBV5-1
d_gene: .
CDR3aa: CASRLGTANYGYTF
CDR3nt: TGCGCCAGCAGGCTCGGGACGGCTAACTATGGCTACACCTTC

j_gene: TRBJ1-2
abundance: .
v_gene: TRBV6-6
d_gene: .
CDR3aa: CASRGWYGYTF
CDR3nt: TGTGCCAGCAGGGGCTGGTATGGCTACACCTTC

j_gene: TRBJ2-1
abundance: .
v_gene: TRBV6-1
d_gene: .
CDR3aa: CASSERAVYNEQFF
CDR3nt: TGTGCCAGCAGTGAGAGGGCGGTCTACAATGAGCAGTTCTTC

j_gene: TRBJ2-7
abundance: .
v_gene: TRBV6-5
d_gene: TRBD1
CDR3aa: CASSYGQGGSYEQYF
CDR3nt: TGTGCCAGCAGTTACGGACAGGGCGGTTCCTACGAGCAGTACTTC

j_gene: TRBJ2-3
abundance: .
v_gene: TRBV5-5
d_gene: .
CDR3aa: CASSPMGQGPDTQYF
CDR3nt: TGTGCCAGCAGCCCTATGGGGCAGGGCCCAGATACGCAGTATTTT

j_gene: TRBJ1-6
abundance: .
v_gene: TRBV6-1
d_gene: TRBD1
CDR3aa: CASRRDRVNNSPLHF
CDR3nt: TGTGCCAGCAGACGGGACAGGGTTAATAATTCACCCCTCCACTTT

j_gene: TRBJ2-7
abundance: once
v_gene: TRBV28
d_gene: TRBD1
CDR3aa: CASSRDRGSVSYEQYF
CDR3nt: TGTGCCAGCAGTCGGGACAGGGGTAGTGTCTCCTACGAGCAGTACTTC

j_gene: TRBJ2-7
abundance: .
v_gene: TRBV13
d_gene: .
CDR3aa: CASKNGAGSDEQYF
CDR3nt: TGTGCCAGCAAGAACGGCGCGGGTTCCGACGAGCAGTACTTC

j_gene: TRBJ2-7
abundance: .
v_gene: TRBV7-2
d_gene: TRBD2
CDR3aa: CASSSGVGAGGKEQYF
CDR3nt: TGTGCCAGCAGCTCAGGGGTGGGAGCGGGAGGAAAGGAGCAGTACTTC

j_gene: TRBJ2-7
abundance: .
v_gene: TRBV28
d_gene: TRBD1
CDR3aa: CASSDRDRVDHEQYF
CDR3nt: TGTGCCAGCAGCGACCGGGACAGGGTGGATCACGAGCAGTACTTC

j_gene: TRBJ2-5
abundance: .
v_gene: TRBV7-2
d_gene: .
CDR3aa: CASSLRGAKETQYF
CDR3nt: TGTGCCAGCAGCTTAAGGGGGGCGAAAGAGACCCAGTACTTC

j_gene: TRBJ1-6
abundance: .
v_gene: TRBV6-5
d_gene: .
CDR3aa: CASSYGGAYNSPLHF
CDR3nt: TGTGCCAGCAGTTACGGGGGGGCCTATAATTCACCCCTCCACTTT

j_gene: TRBJ2-3
abundance: .
v_gene: TRBV28
d_gene: TRBD2
CDR3aa: CASSLPVAGVVDTQYF
CDR3nt: TGTGCCAGCAGTTTACCCGTAGCGGGGGTTGTAGATACGCAGTATTTT

j_gene: TRBJ2-3
abundance: .
v_gene: TRBV21-1
d_gene: .
CDR3aa: CASSWREVHASSTDTQYF
CDR3nt: TGTGCCAGCTCTTGGCGGGAGGTCCACGCTTCTAGCACAGATACGCAGTATTTT

j_gene: TRBJ1-1
abundance: once
v_gene: TRBV5-6
d_gene: TRBD1
CDR3aa: CASSLSGGGWDEAFF
CDR3nt: TGTGCCAGCAGCTTGAGCGGAGGGGGCTGGGATGAAGCTTTCTTT

j_gene: TRBJ2-7
abundance: .
v_gene: TRBV6-1
d_gene: .
CDR3aa: CASSWQGFYEQYF
CDR3nt: TGTGCCAGCAGTTGGCAGGGTTTCTACGAGCAGTACTTC

j_gene: TRBJ2-7
abundance: .
v_gene: TRBV18
d_gene: TRBD1
CDR3aa: CASSPPAGGSGEQYF
CDR3nt: TGTGCCAGCTCACCACCGGCAGGGGGCTCAGGCGAGCAGTACTTC

j_gene: TRBJ1-2
abundance: .
v_gene: TRBV2
d_gene: TRBD1
CDR3aa: CASRGDSLNYGYTF
CDR3nt: TGTGCCAGCAGGGGGGACAGTCTTAACTATGGCTACACCTTC

j_gene: TRBJ2-7
abundance: few
v_gene: TRBV7-2
d_gene: TRBD1
CDR3aa: CASTPRTGSGEQYF
CDR3nt: TGTGCCAGCACCCCTCGGACAGGGAGTGGCGAGCAGTACTTC